The clone carrying this T cell receptor beta chain was recorded many times. Its antigen is still unknown. Researchers made TCR cDNA using 5'RACE template switching, and this step added a universal primer site and UMIs. TCRdb reanalysed the 5' RACE reads using MiXCR and keeps one entry per CDR3 protein. The data contain more than 90,000 distinct CDR3 sequences, roughly 8.4% of them singletons. The data derive from a study of T cells after yellow fever vaccination. Germline loops: CDR1 SGHVS, CDR2 FNYEAQ. The CDR3 is 16 amino acids. V gave up 4 bases and J gave up 8 bases; unmatched junction bases: 13. Study-wide points: Post-booster reappearance was seen for most primary-vaccination clones (just over 95% CD4, 85% to 90% CD8).

This specimen was CD8+ T cells sorted from PBMCs, taken 45 days after the yellow fever booster vaccination. The chain has TRBV7-6 and TRBJ2-4, with TRBD2 identical over 8 bases. This clonotype was sampled from a man aged 30 to 45 who received the YFV17D yellow fever vaccine. In DNA, the CDR3 is TGTGCCAGCAGCTCCTCGGGGGGGCCTATTGAGGACATTCAGTACTTC. It encodes CASSSSGGPIEDIQYF.